The clone carrying this T cell receptor beta chain has a handful of counts. The CDR3 runs 15 residues. The germline gives CDR1 SQVTM, CDR2 ANQGSEA. Trimming took 5 bases from V and 2 from J; bases not matched to a gene: 8. The entry originates in a study of blood T cell repertoires in COVID-19. The overall study: The United States, Italy and Spain supplied acute and convalescent COVID-19 samples. PBMCs, B-cell-depleted T cells, or T cells provided the cDNA or gDNA that made up the material.

Study processing details: Researchers report that nucleated cell counts were estimated from reference gene primer amplification. Data came from immunoSEQ multiplex PCR; TCRdb stores just in-frame clones and leaves some out. V, J and clone size are taken as reported in that table, and D and trimming were inferred from the DNA itself. Of around 100,000 clones in the sample, roughly 92% were seen once. This receptor was identified in a man aged 70 or older with acute or convalescent COVID-19. Sequencing was performed on peripheral blood. The rearrangement uses TRBV29-1 and TRBJ2-7, with 11 bases that match TRBD2. This CDR3 is CSVRTSGRITYEQYF. CDR3 sequence (DNA): TGCAGCGTTAGAACTAGCGGGAGAATAACCTACGAGCAGTACTTC.